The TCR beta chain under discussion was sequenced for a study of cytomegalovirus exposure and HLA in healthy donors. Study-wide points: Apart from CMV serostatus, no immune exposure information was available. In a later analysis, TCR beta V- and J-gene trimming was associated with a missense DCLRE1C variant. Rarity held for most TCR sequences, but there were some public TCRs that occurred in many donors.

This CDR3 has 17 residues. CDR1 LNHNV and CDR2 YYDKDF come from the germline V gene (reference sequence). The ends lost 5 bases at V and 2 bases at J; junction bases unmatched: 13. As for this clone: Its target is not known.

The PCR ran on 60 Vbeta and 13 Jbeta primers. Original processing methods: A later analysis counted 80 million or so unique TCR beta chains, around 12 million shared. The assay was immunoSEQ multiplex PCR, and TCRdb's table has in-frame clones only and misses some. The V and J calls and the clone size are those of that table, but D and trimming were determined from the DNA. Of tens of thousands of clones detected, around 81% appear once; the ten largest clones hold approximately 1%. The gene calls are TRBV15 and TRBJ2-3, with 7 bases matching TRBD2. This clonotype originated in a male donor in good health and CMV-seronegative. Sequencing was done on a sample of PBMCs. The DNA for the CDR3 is TGTGCCACCAGCGGGCCCCGGGCTAGCGGAAACACAGATACGCAGTATTTT. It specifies CATSGPRASGNTDTQYF. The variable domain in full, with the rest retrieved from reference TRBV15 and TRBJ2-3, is DAMVIQNPRYQVTQFGKPVTLSCSQTLNHNVMYWYQQKSSQAPKLLFHYYDKDFNNEADTPDNFQSRRPNTSFCFLDIRSPGLGDTAMYLCATSGPRASGNTDTQYFGPGTRLTVL.